This T cell receptor beta chain was captured by sequencing in a study of cytomegalovirus exposure and HLA in healthy donors. Overall study context: Of all 400 or so donors who were genotyped, roughly 83% belonged to the Caucasian-associated ancestry cluster. Notes on the study in general: Reports showed the classifier diagnosing cytomegalovirus status with high specificity and sensitivity. With later analysis, a missense DCLRE1C variant became linked to TCR beta V- and J-gene trimming.

Remarks on this clone: Its specificity is not known.

PCR used 60 Vbeta primers and 13 Jbeta primers. Some clones are missing from TCRdb's copy, which holds only in-frame ones; the method was immunoSEQ multiplex PCR. The repertoire holds about 130,000 clones, with 70% to 80% as singletons. This CDR3 has 13 residues. The V gene's germline CDR1 is SGHDT and CDR2 YYEEEE. V lost 0 bases and J 5 bases, leaving 6 bases between the germline ends. All donors participated as healthy donors of bone marrow. The chain carries TRBV5-6 and TRBJ1-5, with D unresolved. This sequence originates from a woman in her fifties or sixties in good health and CMV-seronegative. Sequenced sample: PBMCs. The DNA of the CDR3 is TGTGCCAGCAGCTTGGGGACTGATCAGCCCCAGCATTTT. Encoded protein: CASSLGTDQPQHF. The full variable domain, with the rest looked up from reference TRBV5-6 and TRBJ1-5, is DAGVTQSPTHLIKTRGQQVTLRCSPKSGHDTVSWYQQALGQGPQFIFQYYEEEERQRGNFPDRFSGHQFPNYSSELNVNALLLGDSALYLCASSLGTDQPQHFGDGTRLSIL.